Shown below are 26 T cell receptor beta chains from a single sample sequenced in a study of T cells of healthy individuals. TCRdb processed the 5' RACE reads anew with MiXCR; each CDR3 protein has one entry. The sample lists approximately 58,000 distinct CDR3 sequences, roughly 15% occurring once. Receptor source: a human donor in good health.

This clonotype was seen ten or more times. Written as DNA, the CDR3 is TGTGCCAGCAGCGGAACCTATCGGCTAACCCAAGAGACCCAGTACTTC. It codes for CASSGTYRLTQETQYF. The gene calls are TRBV9 and TRBJ2-5; D is ambiguous. The CDR3 is made up of 16 amino acids. V shed 3 bases and J shed 1 base, with 16 bases lying between them. Per germline, CDR1 SGDLS and CDR2 YYNGEE.

The CDR3 DNA is TGCAGTGCTAGAGTTTCTTGGGGGGGATCCTACGAGCAGTACTTC. Translation gives CSARVSWGGSYEQYF. The chain carries TRBV20-1 and TRBJ2-7; 7 bases match TRBD2. The CDR3 runs to 15 residues. The junction had 7 bases not matched to a gene; V was cut back by 1 base and J by 1 base. Germline CDR1 DFQATT, CDR2 SNEGSKA (reference sequence).

This clonotype was counted only a few times. V gene TRBV4-1 combines with J gene TRBJ2-7; tentatively, D is TRBD2 (6 bases). Per germline, CDR1 MGHRA and CDR2 YSYEKL. Trimming shortened V by 0 bases and J by 0 bases, and 12 bases separated the two germline ends. The CDR3 spans 16 residues. The CDR3 region has the DNA TGCGCCAGCAGCCAAGAGGCGGGACGCCTCTCCTACGAGCAGTACTTC. Translated, it gives CASSQEAGRLSYEQYF.

The chain couples TRBV4-1 to TRBJ2-5; D gene unclear. Between the trimmed V and J ends, which lost 3 bases and 5 bases, there was a span of 13 bases. Germline V gene data show CDR1 as MGHRA and CDR2 as YSYEKL. The CDR3 length is 14 residues. The CDR3 loop is CASSQRSVGETQYF. The DNA of the CDR3 is TGCGCCAGCAGCCAGAGATCCGTGGGGGAGACCCAGTACTTC.

The chain links TRBV12-3 or TRBV12-4 to TRBJ1-6; the D is unclear. The CDR3 is 14 residues long. V lost 4 bases and J 5 bases, leaving 9 bases between the germline ends. CDR3 sequence reads: CASSSGRDNSPLHF. The CDR3 coding sequence is TGTGCCAGCAGTTCCGGACGGGATAATTCACCCCTCCACTTT.

The chain uses TRBV12-3 or TRBV12-4 and TRBJ1-4; 7 nucleotides agree with TRBD1. The CDR3 contains 17 residues. V lost 1 base, J lost 5 bases, and 10 bases stayed unmatched. The CDR3 here is CASSLVLQGPRNEKLFF. In nucleotides, the CDR3 is TGTGCCAGCAGTTTAGTATTACAGGGGCCACGGAATGAAAAACTGTTTTTT.

This clonotype came up a few times. V is TRBV29-1 and J is TRBJ1-1, with a possible D match to TRBD1 (6 bases). CDR1 SQVTM and CDR2 ANQGSEA come from the germline V gene. CDR3 length: 13 amino acids. Trimming took off 6 bases at V and 3 bases at J, with 14 bases between the two ends. The CDR3 DNA reads as TGCAGCGTAAAACAGGGAATGTACACTGAAGCTTTCTTT. It codes for CSVKQGMYTEAFF.

In DNA form, the CDR3 reads TGCGCCAGCAGGAAGCGGGGGGGCCCCCCCTACAATGAGCAGTTCTTC. Its protein product is CASRKRGGPPYNEQFF. The V gene is TRBV5-1, the J gene TRBJ2-1; 10 positions agree with TRBD2. Germline V gene sequence: CDR1 SGHRS, CDR2 YFSETQ. V trimming: 5 bases; J trimming: 2 bases; junction bases outside the gene matches: 7. This CDR3 region has 16 residues.

This clonotype was recorded many times. The chain has TRBV6-5 and TRBJ1-2; 9 bases fit TRBD1. The V gene end was trimmed by 10 bases and the J gene end by 3 bases; junction bases not matched to a gene: 9. The germline CDR1 and CDR2 sequences are MNHEY and SVGAGI. The CDR3 runs 14 residues. CDR3 coding DNA: TGTGCCATCTCGAGGGACAGGGCCCACTATGGCTACACCTTC. Encoded protein: CAISRDRAHYGYTF.

In this sample, this clonotype turned up many times. The V and J genes are TRBV11-2 and TRBJ2-7, with a weak D call TRBD2 (7 bases). Germline V gene sequence: CDR1 SGHAT, CDR2 FQNNGV. The CDR3 contains 19 residues. V dropped 2 bases and J dropped 4 bases, with 27 bases sitting between them. DNA of the CDR3: TGTGCCAGCAGCTTACGTAACCGGGGGCTAGCGGACGGAACGTACGAGCAGTACTTC. Protein product: CASSLRNRGLADGTYEQYF.

The chain recombines TRBV6-2 or TRBV6-3 with TRBJ1-5; 11 bases map to TRBD1. The CDR3 loop spans 14 amino acids. Germline trimming cut 9 bases from V and 6 bases from J; bases unmatched to any gene: 7. Germline loops: CDR1 MNHEY, CDR2 SVGEGT. CDR3 region: CARGQGAGSQPQHF. CDR3 in DNA: TGTGCCAGAGGACAGGGGGCCGGATCTCAGCCCCAGCATTTT.

This clonotype was detected many times. This chain joins TRBV5-1 and TRBJ1-4; D not certain. Germline values: CDR1 SGHRS, CDR2 YFSETQ. V gave up 4 bases and J gave up 7 bases, with 14 bases separating them. This CDR3 contains 14 residues. The CDR3 loop reads CASSPGYSGEKLFF. The CDR3 region has the DNA TGCGCCAGCAGCCCTGGCTATTCTGGTGAAAAACTGTTTTTT.

This clonotype was seen many times. The chain employs TRBV14 and TRBJ2-3; TRBD1 might be the D (5 bases). The CDR3 is made up of 15 amino acids. Trimming cost V 3 bases and J 3 bases, with 13 bases left between them. CDR1 and CDR2 from the germline V gene are SGHDN and FVKESK. CDR3 nucleotides: TGTGCCAGCAGCCAGCCAGGGTTAGGAACAGATACGCAGTATTTT. This gives the protein CASSQPGLGTDTQYF.

This clonotype appeared many times. The CDR3 loop is CAISDRVGTNYGYTF. Here the CDR3 DNA reads TGTGCCATCAGTGACAGGGTGGGCACTAACTATGGCTACACCTTC. This chain uses TRBV10-3 with TRBJ1-2; TRBD1 might be the D (5 bases). The V and J ends lost 3 bases and 0 bases respectively, with 11 bases between them. Germline V gene lookup returns CDR1 ENHRY and CDR2 SYGVKD. The CDR3 loop spans 15 amino acids.

This clonotype occurred a few times. The rearrangement joins TRBV20-1 to TRBJ1-1; D is unresolved. This CDR3 region has 16 residues. Germline V gene lookup returns CDR1 DFQATT and CDR2 SNEGSKA (reference sequence). The germline V and J ends were trimmed by 2 bases and 5 bases, with 21 bases remaining between them. The CDR3 sequence: CSARSPFKYPGTEAFF. For the CDR3, the DNA is TGCAGTGCTAGATCCCCCTTTAAATACCCCGGGACTGAAGCTTTCTTT.

The V gene is TRBV14, the J gene TRBJ2-1, with D maybe TRBD2 (5 bases). This CDR3 spans 15 amino acids. V lost 1 base, J lost 8 bases, and 15 bases lay in between. The germline V gene has CDR1 SGHDN and CDR2 FVKESK. The CDR3 DNA reads TGTGCCAGCAGCCAAGTGGCGGGCCCTGGGGATGAGCAGTTCTTC. This encodes CASSQVAGPGDEQFF.

The sample holds a few counts of this clonotype. The genes are TRBV3-1 and TRBJ1-1; 9 nucleotides match TRBD1. This CDR3 comprises 15 residues. CDR1 and CDR2 from the germline V gene are LGHDT and YNNKEL (reference sequence). V lost 4 bases to trimming and J lost 3 bases; unmatched junction nucleotides: 6. This CDR3 reads CASSPETGGDTEAFF. CDR3 nucleotides: TGTGCCAGCAGCCCGGAGACAGGGGGGGACACTGAAGCTTTCTTT.

V and J are TRBV24-1 and TRBJ1-1; the match to TRBD1 covers 7 bases. The CDR3 contains 13 residues. V lost 3 bases and J lost 6; bases outside the gene matches: 3. Per the germline V gene, CDR1 is KGHDR and CDR2 is SFDVKD. The DNA of the CDR3 is TGTGCCACCAGTGATGGGACAGTGGCTGAAGCTTTCTTT. This gives the protein CATSDGTVAEAFF.

This clonotype was seen more than once but under ten times. V and J are TRBV2 and TRBJ2-2; 12 nucleotides line up with TRBD2. V gave up 8 bases and J gave up 5 bases; unmatched junction bases: 9. The germline gives CDR1 SNHLY, CDR2 FYNNEI. CDR3 length: 16 amino acids. The CDR3 loop reads CASEASGRAGTGELFF. The CDR3 DNA is TGTGCCAGCGAGGCTAGCGGGAGGGCCGGGACCGGGGAGCTGTTTTTT.

This clonotype was seen ten or more times. The V gene is TRBV6-5, the J gene TRBJ2-7; no reliable D call. Per germline, CDR1 MNHEY and CDR2 SVGAGI. Trimming pared 0 bases from V and 2 bases from J, leaving 5 bases between. This CDR3 has 13 amino acids. The CDR3 loop reads CASSYSYPYEQYF. CDR3 nucleotides: TGTGCCAGCAGTTACTCTTACCCCTACGAGCAGTACTTC.

The gene calls are TRBV9 and TRBJ2-2, with D tentatively TRBD2 (6 bases). Germline V gene data show CDR1 as SGDLS and CDR2 as YYNGEE. V shed 0 bases and J shed 2 bases, with 11 bases lying between them. The CDR3 has 16 residues. The CDR3 DNA follows: TGTGCCAGCAGCGTAGCTGCTAGCGTCAACACCGGGGAGCTGTTTTTT. Amino acid sequence: CASSVAASVNTGELFF. The full variable domain, its missing parts supplied by reference TRBV9 and TRBJ2-2, is DSGVTQTPKHLITATGQRVTLRCSPRSGDLSVYWYQQSLDQGLQFLIQYYNGEERAKGNILERFSAQQFPDLHSELNLSSLELGDSALYFCASSVAASVNTGELFFGEGSRLTVL.

The V and J genes are TRBV4-3 and TRBJ2-1; D perhaps matches TRBD2 (6 bases). Germline V gives CDR1 LGHNA, CDR2 YSLEER. The CDR3 runs to 16 residues. V was shortened by 1 base and J by 4 bases, with 14 bases between the two germline ends. In DNA, the CDR3 is TGCGCCAGCAGCCAAGGGTTCGCGGGGTTTTACAATGAGCAGTTCTTC. Translated: CASSQGFAGFYNEQFF.

In its sample, this clonotype was seen many times. J is TRBJ1-2 and V is TRBV7-2; 9 bases are shared with TRBD1. Germline assignment: CDR1 SGHTA and CDR2 FQGNSA. The CDR3 sequence is 14 residues long. V was pared by 5 bases and J by 8 bases, with 9 bases of the junction left unmatched. The CDR3 protein is CASSPRSDRGGYTF. The CDR3 nucleotides read TGTGCCAGCAGCCCCCGTTCGGACAGGGGCGGCTACACCTTC.

This clonotype was counted many times. V is TRBV5-8 and J is TRBJ2-3, with TRBD2 matching over 8 bases. Trimming cost V 2 bases and J 4 bases; bases outside gene matches: 9. The CDR3 spans 16 residues. Germline CDR1 reads SGHTS; CDR2 reads YDEGEE. The CDR3 here is CASSFGSGRTSDTQYF. For the CDR3, the DNA is TGTGCCAGCAGCTTTGGCAGCGGGAGAACATCAGATACGCAGTATTTT.

This chain uses TRBV9 with TRBJ1-5, with 7 bases identical to TRBD1. Germline V gene lookup returns CDR1 SGDLS and CDR2 YYNGEE. The CDR3 is 15 residues long. Germline trimming cut 5 bases from V and 4 bases from J; bases unmatched to any gene: 9. The CDR3 sequence is CASSHRGQINQPQHF. CDR3 nucleotide sequence: TGTGCCAGCAGTCATAGGGGACAGATTAATCAGCCCCAGCATTTT.

This chain uses TRBV6-1 with TRBJ1-6; no clear D. The CDR3 runs 12 residues. Per germline, CDR1 MNHNS and CDR2 SASEGT. Between the trimmed V and J ends, which lost 4 bases and 5 bases, there was a span of 3 bases. In DNA form, the CDR3 reads TGTGCCAGCAGTGGCGATAATTCACCCCTCCACTTT. Encoded protein: CASSGDNSPLHF.